Sequencing of this TCR beta chain was carried out in a study of long-term antiretroviral therapy in people with HIV. Runs used v3.0 of the immunoSEQ assay and were done at survey level. Produced via immunoSEQ multiplex PCR; TCRdb's table is partial and in-frame only. The table lists roughly 30,000 clones, about 85% of them singletons, with almost 9% in the top ten. CDR1 is MNHEY and CDR2 is SVGAGI in the germline V gene. V dropped 5 bases and J dropped 4 bases, with 11 bases sitting between them. The CDR3 runs to 14 residues. The chain has TRBV6-5 and TRBJ1-4; possible D gene TRBD1, 6 bases. The source is a man aged 35 to 55 with HIV. Sample: unsorted PBMCs, taken 4.8 years after starting antiretroviral therapy. The CDR3 loop is CASSQTGVNEKLFF. The CDR3 DNA reads TGTGCCAGCAGTCAGACAGGAGTTAATGAAAAACTGTTTTTT.